This T cell receptor (beta chain) was recorded in a study of blood T cell repertoires in COVID-19. Overall study context: The samples span acute and convalescent COVID-19 from the United States, Italy and Spain.

V shed 6 bases, J shed 5 bases, and the junction held 7 bases outside the gene matches. Germline CDR1 is KGHSH and CDR2 is LQKENI. The CDR3 has 13 amino acids. This table comes from immunoSEQ multiplex PCR, and its TCRdb copy is limited to in-frame clones, with some not included. Of some 110,000 clones listed, roughly 84% were seen once; the top ten hold 0.83%. The chain is built from TRBV18 and TRBJ2-7; 7 bases fit TRBD2. This TCR was recovered from an older woman with acute or convalescent COVID-19. Input material: peripheral blood. The CDR3 region is CASSRGSENEQYF. The DNA of the CDR3 is TGTGCCAGCTCCCGCGGGAGTGAGAACGAGCAGTACTTC. Looking up the rest from reference TRBV18 and TRBJ2-7 gives the full variable domain: NAGVMQNPRHLVRRRGQEARLRCSPMKGHSHVYWYRQLPEEGLKFMVYLQKENIIDESGMPKERFSAEFPKEGPSILRIQQVVRGDSAAYFCASSRGSENEQYFGPGTRLTVT.